The present T cell receptor beta chain was sequenced within a study of shared clonotypes between healthy human individuals. The CDR3 is 15 residues long. Trimming removed 5 bases at V and 0 bases at J, with 11 bases between. The germline V gene encodes CDR1 SQVTM and CDR2 ANQGSEA. Each PCR replicate from the sorted subsets contained about 200 ng DNA, which is about 30,000 T cell genomes. The method was immunoSEQ multiplex PCR; TCRdb's version includes in-frame clones alone and lacks a portion of them. The table includes 2 million to 2.5 million clones, approximately 95% detected once. The split of CD4+ cells yielded CD45RA+ naive and CD45RA-negative memory subsets.

The receptor was derived from a man younger than 35 in good health. The sample taken for sequencing was naive CD4+ T cells sorted from blood. Subset specified: CD45RA+ positively selected. This rearrangement joins TRBV29-1 to TRBJ2-6; TRBD1 is a possible D gene (5 bases). The CDR3 spells CSVSKGISGANVLTF. The CDR3 DNA follows: TGCAGCGTTTCGAAGGGGATCTCTGGGGCCAACGTCCTGACTTTC. Full variable domain (outside the CDR3, taken from reference TRBV29-1 and TRBJ2-6): SAVISQKPSRDICQRGTSLTIQCQVDSQVTMMFWYRQQPGQSLTLIATANQGSEATYESGFVIDKFPISRPNLTFSTLTVSNMSPEDSSIYLCSVSKGISGANVLTFGAGSRLTVL.